This entry lists 17 T cell receptor beta chains sequenced from one sample in a study of T cells in Graves' hyperthyroidism and ophthalmopathy (dated by TCRdb to between 2018 and 2020). The library came from multiplex PCR. This sample was sequenced with an Illumina HiSeq 2000. TCR beta CDR3 regions were amplified from RNA transcripts. A first-round RT-PCR of the TCR CDR3 used the HTBI primer set with the Qiagen OneStep RT-PCR kit. TCRdb reworked the public reads: Q25 trimming with fastp, MiXCR clone assembly, productive beta chains retained. Under each unique CDR3 protein, matching rows form one entry showing the most common genes and DNA. The sample profile shows around 620,000 distinct CDR3 sequences; 13% to 15% of them were found once. The ten largest clones add up to roughly 7% of the sample. The sequencing input was blood. Source of these receptors: a woman aged 18-29 years with Graves' ophthalmopathy.

The rearrangement uses TRBV30 and TRBJ2-1; 11 bases match TRBD2. The J segment lost 3 bases and the V segment lost 0 bases, leaving 1 base of the junction unmatched. The CDR3 contains 15 residues. Germline CDR1 reads GTSNPN; CDR2 reads SVGIG (reference sequence). The CDR3 region has the DNA TGTGCCTGGAGTGTACTAGCGGGGGACTACAATGAGCAGTTCTTC. Protein sequence: CAWSVLAGDYNEQFF. The entire variable domain, with the rest obtained from reference TRBV30 and TRBJ2-1, is as follows: SQTIHQWPATLVQPVGSPLSLECTVEGTSNPNLYWYRQAAGRGLQLLFYSVGIGQISSEVPQNLSASRPQDRQFILSSKKLLLSDSGFYLCAWSVLAGDYNEQFFGPGTRLTVL.

This clonotype turned up a few times. V and J are TRBV12-3 or TRBV12-4 and TRBJ1-5, with unresolved D. The germline V and J ends were trimmed by 10 bases and 1 base, with 8 bases remaining between them. The CDR3 runs to 12 residues. The CDR3 bases are TGTGCCACTCGGACCAGCAATCAGCCCCAGCATTTT. This gives the protein CATRTSNQPQHF.

The J gene is TRBJ2-7, the V gene TRBV29-1; tentative D call: TRBD1 (6 bases). The CDR3 totals 11 residues. Germline loops: CDR1 SQVTM, CDR2 ANQGSEA. The ends were cut back, 6 bases at V and 6 bases at J, with 12 bases in the middle. Here the CDR3 reads CSVVDSGEQYF. Here the CDR3 DNA reads TGCAGCGTGGTGGACAGTGGCGAGCAGTACTTC.

The chain joins TRBV30 to TRBJ1-5; possibly TRBD1 for D (6 bases). CDR3 length equals 13 residues. V dropped 0 bases and J dropped 7 bases, with 10 bases sitting between them. Germline V gene data show CDR1 as GTSNPN and CDR2 as SVGIG (reference sequence). CDR3 in DNA: TGTGCCTGGAGTGTGGGGGCGGAACAGCCCCAGCATTTT. This codes for CAWSVGAEQPQHF.

In its sample, this clonotype was seen many times. The V gene is TRBV7-2, the J gene TRBJ1-3; 8 bases are shared with TRBD1. The trim removed 6 bases at V and 7 bases at J, leaving 5 bases unmatched. This CDR3 is 13 amino acids long. Germline V lookup: CDR1 SGHTA, CDR2 FQGNSA. CDR3 protein: CASRPTGGNTIYF. CDR3 DNA sequence: TGTGCCAGCAGGCCAACAGGGGGGAACACCATATATTTT.

This clonotype was seen only a few times. This clone may be a read error of a much larger clone one base away. V usage is TRBV2 and J usage is TRBJ2-7; D possibly matches TRBD1 or TRBD2 (5 bases each). The CDR3 runs to 12 residues. CDR1 SNHLY and CDR2 FYNNEI come from the germline V gene. This CDR3 reads CVSRDGTYEQYF. CDR3 nucleotides: TGTGTCAGCAGGGACGGAACCTACGAGCAGTACTTC.

In its sample, this clonotype was seen a few times. This rearrangement joins TRBV4-3 to TRBJ2-1, with 7 positions matching TRBD1. From germline, CDR1 is LGHNA and CDR2 YSLEER. The trim removed 0 bases at V and 8 bases at J, leaving 7 bases unmatched. The CDR3 extends over 15 amino acids. The CDR3 sequence is CASSQESLGGYEQFF. The CDR3 region has the DNA TGCGCCAGCAGCCAAGAGTCTTTAGGGGGCTATGAGCAGTTCTTC.

A remark on this clonotype: A much larger clone is a single base away; this may be a read error. The chain recombines TRBV27 with TRBJ2-1; D may be TRBD2 (7 bases). Germline lookup yields CDR1 MNHEY and CDR2 SMNVEV (reference sequence). Trimming shortened V by 5 bases and J by 1 base, and 12 bases separated the two germline ends. CDR3 length: 15 residues. The CDR3 DNA is TGTGCCAGCAGTACTAAGGGGGGGTCCTACAATGAGCAGTTCTTC. It codes for CASSTKGGSYNEQFF.

The genes are TRBV25-1 and TRBJ2-3, with 7 bases identical to TRBD2. The CDR3 covers 16 residues. V lost 1 base and J lost 2; bases outside the gene matches: 6. Germline CDR1 MGHDK, CDR2 SYGVNS. In nucleotides, the CDR3 is TGTGCCAGCAGTGAATCGAGGGGAGGGAACACAGATACGCAGTATTTT. Its protein is CASSESRGGNTDTQYF.

The genes are TRBV12-3 or TRBV12-4 and TRBJ1-3, with 7 bases matching TRBD1. After removal of 3 bases from V and 4 bases from J, the junction contained 6 bases not matched to a gene. This CDR3 is built from 15 residues. CDR3 coding DNA: TGTGCCAGCAGTTTCGGCTCAGGGGGAGGAAACACCATATATTTT. Translating gives CASSFGSGGGNTIYF.

This clonotype was found many times. The chain carries TRBV2 and TRBJ1-2, with D unclear. This CDR3 is 13 amino acids long. The germline V gene has CDR1 SNHLY and CDR2 FYNNEI. Trimming stripped 4 bases from V and 3 bases from J, with 9 bases between. CDR3 nucleotide sequence: TGTGCCAGCAGTGGAGCGACACACTATGGCTACACCTTC. Protein sequence: CASSGATHYGYTF. Based on the CDR3 plus reference TRBV2 and TRBJ1-2, the full variable domain is EPEVTQTPSHQVTQMGQEVILRCVPISNHLYFYWYRQILGQKVEFLVSFYNNEISEKSEIFDDQFSVERPDGSNFTLKIRSTKLEDSAMYFCASSGATHYGYTFGSGTRLTVV.

This clonotype was seen ten or more times. The chain combines TRBV5-1 with TRBJ2-7; D is perhaps TRBD1 (5 bases). The CDR3 sequence is 15 residues long. CDR1 is SGHRS and CDR2 is YFSETQ in the germline V gene. Trimming pared 0 bases from V and 4 bases from J, leaving 14 bases between. The CDR3 spells CASSLGQTDPYEQYF. The DNA of the CDR3 is TGCGCCAGCAGCTTGGGGCAGACAGATCCTTACGAGCAGTACTTC.

This clonotype was found many times. The chain uses TRBV18 and TRBJ1-1; D unresolved. The CDR3 totals 16 residues. V was trimmed by 2 bases and J by 1 base, leaving 14 bases between them. Germline assignment: CDR1 KGHSH and CDR2 LQKENI. CDR3 sequence (DNA): TGTGCCAGCTCACCAAGAGCAGCGAACAAGAACACTGAAGCTTTCTTT. Its protein is CASSPRAANKNTEAFF.

The rearrangement links TRBV28 to TRBJ2-3; a possible D gene is TRBD1 (5 bases). This CDR3 has 15 residues. Looked up from germline, CDR1 is MDHEN and CDR2 is SYDVKM. V was pared by 7 bases and J by 2 bases, with 16 bases between. The DNA for the CDR3 is TGTGCCAGCACTCAGGGTCCAGGGATCACAGATACGCAGTATTTT. This sequence encodes CASTQGPGITDTQYF. Looking up the rest from reference TRBV28 and TRBJ2-3 gives the full variable domain: DVKVTQSSRYLVKRTGEKVFLECVQDMDHENMFWYRQDPGLGLRLIYFSYDVKMKEKGDIPEGYSVSREKKERFSLILESASTNQTSMYLCASTQGPGITDTQYFGPGTRLTVL.

V and J are TRBV9 and TRBJ2-1, with 9 bases aligning to TRBD2. J gave up 8 bases and V 4 bases, and 13 bases lay outside the gene matches. The CDR3 is 16 amino acids. From germline, CDR1 is SGDLS and CDR2 YYNGEE. CDR3 nucleotides: TGTGCCAGCAGCCTCAGGGGGGCTAGCGGGATATATGAGCAGTTCTTC. Its protein is CASSLRGASGIYEQFF. Variable domain in full (rest from reference TRBV9 and TRBJ2-1): DSGVTQTPKHLITATGQRVTLRCSPRSGDLSVYWYQQSLDQGLQFLIQYYNGEERAKGNILERFSAQQFPDLHSELNLSSLELGDSALYFCASSLRGASGIYEQFFGPGTRLTVL.

This clonotype was detected only a few times. The V call is TRBV5-6, the J call TRBJ1-2, with a tentative D call TRBD1 (6 bases). The CDR3 has 14 amino acids. With 4 bases removed from V and 0 bases from J, the gap between germline ends came to 10 bases. CDR1 SGHDT and CDR2 YYEEEE come from the germline V gene. CDR3 nucleotide sequence: TGTGCCAGCAGCCGGACAGACACTAACTATGGCTACACCTTC. It specifies CASSRTDTNYGYTF.

This clonotype has more than one count but fewer than ten. The genes are TRBV19 and TRBJ2-7; no clear D. CDR1 is LNHDA, CDR2 SQIVND, per germline (reference sequence). Trimming removed 3 bases from V and 6 bases from J, with 15 bases in between. CDR3 length: 14 amino acids. This chain's CDR3 is CASSIEQGVPEQYF. The CDR3 coding sequence is TGTGCCAGTAGTATTGAACAAGGAGTTCCCGAGCAGTACTTC.